This paragraph reports one T cell receptor beta chain. This entry comes from a study of blood T cell repertoires in COVID-19. Libraries were prepared by immunoSEQ multiplex PCR; TCRdb keeps only in-frame clonotypes and omits some of them. Of about 69,000 clones in the sample, approximately 84% were seen once. This TCR derives from a man aged 35 to 55 with COVID-19, enrolled during active disease. Material: peripheral blood.

The CDR3 region is CASSLAGTGGRGQPQHF. CDR3 in DNA: TGTGCCAGCAGCTTGGCCGGGACAGGGGGAAGGGGTCAGCCCCAGCATTTT. V is TRBV5-5 and J is TRBJ1-5, with 11 bases identical to TRBD1. The CDR3 sequence is 17 residues long. Germline CDR1 reads SGHKS; CDR2 reads YYEKEE (reference sequence). With V trimmed by 0 bases and J by 6 bases, 8 bases remained unmatched.